The clone carrying this T cell receptor (beta chain) was detected only a few times. Antigen: not known. The source of the sample is a study of T-cell memory formation after mild COVID-19. Study-wide context: In these data, TCR clusters were largely donor specific. General observations from the study: Contracting CD4+ clones lay largely in CM and EM, with CD8+ ones residing in EMRA. In pre-infection memory, a portion of responding clones appeared, which suggested that cross-reactive memory joined.

Constant-segment primers served in 5'RACE that generated TCR alpha and TCR beta cDNA libraries bearing sample barcodes and UMIs. TCRdb reanalysed the 5' RACE reads using MiXCR and keeps one entry per CDR3 protein. The repertoire includes 550,000 to 700,000 distinct CDR3 sequences, 18% of them detected once, and around 13% sits in the top ten. Germline V gene sequence: CDR1 SEHNR, CDR2 FQNEAQ (reference sequence). V gave up 2 bases and J gave up 9 bases; unmatched junction bases: 4. CDR3 length equals 13 residues. This clonotype was sampled from an adult woman who had mild COVID-19 (a few samples of this study predate the infection). Cell type and time point are not known. V gene TRBV7-9 combines with J gene TRBJ2-1; 7 positions match TRBD1. Sequenced sample: PBMCs or a T cell subset sorted from them (not recorded which). CDR3 sequence reads: CASSLSGGGEQFF. In DNA form, the CDR3 reads TGTGCCAGCAGCTTATCAGGGGGTGGTGAGCAGTTCTTC.